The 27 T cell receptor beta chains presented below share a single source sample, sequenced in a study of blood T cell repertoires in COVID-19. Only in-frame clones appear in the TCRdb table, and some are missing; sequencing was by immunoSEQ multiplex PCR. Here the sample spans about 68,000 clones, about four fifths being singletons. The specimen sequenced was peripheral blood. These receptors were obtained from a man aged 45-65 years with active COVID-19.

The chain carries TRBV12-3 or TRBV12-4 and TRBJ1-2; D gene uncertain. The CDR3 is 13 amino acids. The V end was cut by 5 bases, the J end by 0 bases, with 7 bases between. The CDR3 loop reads CASSLTTNYGYTF. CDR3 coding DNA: TGTGCCAGCAGTCTTACAACTAACTATGGCTACACCTTC.

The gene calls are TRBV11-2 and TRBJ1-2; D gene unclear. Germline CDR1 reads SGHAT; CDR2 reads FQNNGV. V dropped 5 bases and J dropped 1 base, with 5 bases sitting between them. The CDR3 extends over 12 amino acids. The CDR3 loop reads CASSQFNYGYTF. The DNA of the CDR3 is TGTGCCAGCAGCCAATTTAACTATGGCTACACCTTC.

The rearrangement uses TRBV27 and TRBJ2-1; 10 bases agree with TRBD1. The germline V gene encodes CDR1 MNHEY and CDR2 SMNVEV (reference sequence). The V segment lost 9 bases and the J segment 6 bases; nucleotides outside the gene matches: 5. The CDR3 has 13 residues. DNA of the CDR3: TGTGCCAGTCGCCGGACAGGGGGCAATGAGCAGTTCTTC. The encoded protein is CASRRTGGNEQFF.

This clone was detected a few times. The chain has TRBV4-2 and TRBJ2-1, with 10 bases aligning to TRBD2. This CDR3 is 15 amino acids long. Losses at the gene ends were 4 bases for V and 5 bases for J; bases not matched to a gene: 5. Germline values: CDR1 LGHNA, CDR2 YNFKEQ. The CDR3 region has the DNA TGTGCCAGCAGCCGGAGCGGGGGGGCGAACAATGAGCAGTTCTTC. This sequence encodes CASSRSGGANNEQFF.

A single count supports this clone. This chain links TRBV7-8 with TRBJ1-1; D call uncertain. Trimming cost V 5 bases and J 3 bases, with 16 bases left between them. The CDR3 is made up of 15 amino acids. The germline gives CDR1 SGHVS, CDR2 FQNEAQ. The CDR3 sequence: CASSHYSTVHTEAFF. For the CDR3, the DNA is TGTGCCAGCAGCCACTATTCGACTGTTCACACTGAAGCTTTCTTT.

The CDR3 coding sequence is TGTGCCAGCAGTTTCGTCCGATTTAGTGAGCAGTTCTTC. The encoded protein is CASSFVRFSEQFF. The chain combines TRBV12-3 or TRBV12-4 with TRBJ2-1; D not certain. Trimming removed 3 bases at V and 9 bases at J, with 12 bases between. This CDR3 contains 13 residues.

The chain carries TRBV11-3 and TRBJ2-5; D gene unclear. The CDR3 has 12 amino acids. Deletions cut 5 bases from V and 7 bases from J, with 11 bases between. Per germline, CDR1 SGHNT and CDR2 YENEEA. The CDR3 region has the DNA TGTGCCAGCAGCCTCTCCGGCGGGACCCAGTACTTC. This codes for CASSLSGGTQYF.

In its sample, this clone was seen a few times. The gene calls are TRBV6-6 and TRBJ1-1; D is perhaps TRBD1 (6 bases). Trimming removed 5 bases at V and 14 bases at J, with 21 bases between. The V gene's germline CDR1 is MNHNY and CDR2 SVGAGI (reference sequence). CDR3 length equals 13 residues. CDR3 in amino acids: CASSTGQGRDVFF. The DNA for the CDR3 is TGTGCCAGCAGTACGGGTCAGGGGCGAGATGTATTCTTT.

The CDR3 DNA is TGTGCCAGCAGCTTGGTGCGGGAGGCCACAGATACGCAGTATTTT. This encodes CASSLVREATDTQYF. The chain couples TRBV5-6 to TRBJ2-3; 8 bases are shared with TRBD2. J gave up 2 bases and V 0 bases, and 2 bases lay outside the gene matches. CDR3 length: 15 residues. The germline CDR1 and CDR2 sequences are SGHDT and YYEEEE.

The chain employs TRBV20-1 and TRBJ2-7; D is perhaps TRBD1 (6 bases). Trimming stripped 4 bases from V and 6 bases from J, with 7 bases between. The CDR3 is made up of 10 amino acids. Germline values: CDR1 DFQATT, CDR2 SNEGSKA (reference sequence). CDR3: CSATGVEQYF. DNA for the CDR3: TGCAGTGCTACAGGGGTCGAGCAGTACTTC.

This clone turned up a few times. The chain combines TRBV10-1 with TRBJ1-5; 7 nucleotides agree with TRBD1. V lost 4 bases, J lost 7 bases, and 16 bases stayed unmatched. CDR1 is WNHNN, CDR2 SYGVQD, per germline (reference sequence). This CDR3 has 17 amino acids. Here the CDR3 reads CASSGKGGEIPRQPQHF. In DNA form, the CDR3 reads TGCGCCAGCAGTGGAAAAGGGGGCGAAATCCCAAGGCAGCCCCAGCATTTT.

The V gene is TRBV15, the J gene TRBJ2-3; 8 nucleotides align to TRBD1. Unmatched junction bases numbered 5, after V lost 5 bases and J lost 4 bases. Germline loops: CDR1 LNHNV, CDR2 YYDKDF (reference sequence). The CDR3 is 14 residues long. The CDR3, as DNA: TGTGCCACCAGCCTTCGCAGGGGGCCAGATACGCAGTATTTT. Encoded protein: CATSLRRGPDTQYF.

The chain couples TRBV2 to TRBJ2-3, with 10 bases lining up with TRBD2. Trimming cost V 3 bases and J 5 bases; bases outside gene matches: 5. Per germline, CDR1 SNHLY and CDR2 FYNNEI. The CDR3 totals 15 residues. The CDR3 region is CASSDLAGEVDTQYF. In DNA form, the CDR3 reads TGTGCCAGCAGTGACCTAGCGGGAGAAGTAGATACGCAGTATTTT.

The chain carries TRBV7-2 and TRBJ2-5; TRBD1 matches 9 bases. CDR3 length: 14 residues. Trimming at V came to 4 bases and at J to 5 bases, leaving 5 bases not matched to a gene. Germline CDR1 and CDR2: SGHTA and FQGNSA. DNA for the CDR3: TGTGCCAGCAGCTCAAACAGGGGGCAGGAGACCCAGTACTTC. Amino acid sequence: CASSSNRGQETQYF.

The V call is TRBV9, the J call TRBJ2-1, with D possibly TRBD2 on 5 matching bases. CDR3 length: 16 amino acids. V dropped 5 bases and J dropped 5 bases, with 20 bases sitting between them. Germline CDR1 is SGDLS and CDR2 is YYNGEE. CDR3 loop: CASRSFGDYKDNEQFF. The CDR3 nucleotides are TGTGCCAGCAGGTCGTTTGGAGACTACAAGGACAATGAGCAGTTCTTC.

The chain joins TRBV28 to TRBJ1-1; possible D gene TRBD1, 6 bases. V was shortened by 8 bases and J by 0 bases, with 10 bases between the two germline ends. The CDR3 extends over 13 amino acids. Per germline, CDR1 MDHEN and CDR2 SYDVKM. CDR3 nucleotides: TGTGCCAGCGAGAGGGGGATGAACACTGAAGCTTTCTTT. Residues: CASERGMNTEAFF.

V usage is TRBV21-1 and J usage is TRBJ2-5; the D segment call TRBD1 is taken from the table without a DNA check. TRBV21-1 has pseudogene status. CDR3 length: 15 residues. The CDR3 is CASSRDRGPWETQYF. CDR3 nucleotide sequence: TGTGCCAGCAGCCGTGACAGGGGGCCGTGGGAGACCCAGTACTTC.

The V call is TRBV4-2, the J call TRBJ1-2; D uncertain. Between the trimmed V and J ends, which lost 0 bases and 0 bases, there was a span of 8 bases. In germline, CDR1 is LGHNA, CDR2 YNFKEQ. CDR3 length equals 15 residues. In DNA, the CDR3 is TGTGCCAGCAGCCAAGATGAGGGAGCTAACTATGGCTACACCTTC. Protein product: CASSQDEGANYGYTF.

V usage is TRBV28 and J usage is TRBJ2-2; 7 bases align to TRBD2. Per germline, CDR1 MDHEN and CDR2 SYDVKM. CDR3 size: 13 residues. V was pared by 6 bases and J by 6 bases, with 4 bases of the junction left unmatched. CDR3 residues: CASSSTSAGELFF. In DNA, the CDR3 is TGTGCCAGCAGCAGCACTAGCGCCGGGGAGCTGTTTTTT.

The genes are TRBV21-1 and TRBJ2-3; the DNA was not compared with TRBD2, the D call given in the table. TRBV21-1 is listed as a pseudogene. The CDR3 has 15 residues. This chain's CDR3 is CASSHNPGGTDTQYF. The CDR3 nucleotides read TGTGCCAGCAGCCACAACCCTGGAGGGACAGATACGCAGTATTTT.

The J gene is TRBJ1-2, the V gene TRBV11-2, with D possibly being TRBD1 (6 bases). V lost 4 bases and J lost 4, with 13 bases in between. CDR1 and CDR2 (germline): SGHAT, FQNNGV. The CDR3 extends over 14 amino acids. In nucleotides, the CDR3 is TGTGCCAGCAGCTCAAACAGGGTCCCCTATGGCTACACCTTC. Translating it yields CASSSNRVPYGYTF.

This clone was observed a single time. CDR3 sequence reads: CASSLGGGASYNEQFF. CDR3 DNA: TGTGCCAGCAGCTTAGGCGGGGGGGCAAGCTACAATGAGCAGTTCTTC. The rearrangement uses TRBV7-9 and TRBJ2-1; 9 bases match TRBD2. The CDR3 covers 16 residues. V shed 1 base, J shed 3 bases, and the junction held 4 bases outside the gene matches. CDR1 and CDR2 (germline): SEHNR, FQNEAQ (reference sequence).

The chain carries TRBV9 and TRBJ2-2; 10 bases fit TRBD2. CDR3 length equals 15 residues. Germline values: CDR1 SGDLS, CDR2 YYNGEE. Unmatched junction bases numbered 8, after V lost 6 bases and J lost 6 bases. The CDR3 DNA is TGTGCCAGCAACCAGCGGGAGGGCCCTCCCGGGGAGCTGTTTTTT. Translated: CASNQREGPPGELFF. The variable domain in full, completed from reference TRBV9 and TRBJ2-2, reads DSGVTQTPKHLITATGQRVTLRCSPRSGDLSVYWYQQSLDQGLQFLIQYYNGEERAKGNILERFSAQQFPDLHSELNLSSLELGDSALYFCASNQREGPPGELFFGEGSRLTVL.

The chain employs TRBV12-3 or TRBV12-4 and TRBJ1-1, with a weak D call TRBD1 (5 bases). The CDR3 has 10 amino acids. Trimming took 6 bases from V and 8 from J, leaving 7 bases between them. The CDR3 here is CASRNREAFF. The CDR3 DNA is TGTGCCAGCAGAAACAGGGAAGCTTTCTTT.

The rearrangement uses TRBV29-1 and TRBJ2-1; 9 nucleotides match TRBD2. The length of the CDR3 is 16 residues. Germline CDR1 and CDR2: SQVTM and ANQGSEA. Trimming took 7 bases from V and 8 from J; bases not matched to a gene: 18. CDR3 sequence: CSAVGGRAEKLDEQFF. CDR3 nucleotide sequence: TGCAGCGCCGTGGGCGGGAGGGCCGAAAAACTCGATGAGCAGTTCTTC.

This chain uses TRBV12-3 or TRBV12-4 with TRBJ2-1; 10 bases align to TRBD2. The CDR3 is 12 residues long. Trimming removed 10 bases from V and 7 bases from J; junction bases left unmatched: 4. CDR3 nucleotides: TGTGCCACCGGACTAGCGGCGAATGAGCAGTTCTTC. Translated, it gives CATGLAANEQFF.

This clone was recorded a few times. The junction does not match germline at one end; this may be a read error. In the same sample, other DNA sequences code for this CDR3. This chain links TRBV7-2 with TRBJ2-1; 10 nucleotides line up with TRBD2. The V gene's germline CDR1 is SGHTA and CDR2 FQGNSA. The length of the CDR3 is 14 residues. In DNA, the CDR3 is TGTGCCAGCAGCCTAGCGGGAGTCTACAATGAGCAGTTCTTC. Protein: CASSLAGVYNEQFF.